This T cell receptor beta chain was obtained from a study of OX40 agonist ivuxolimab in advanced cancers. Turning to the study itself: Dose-escalation patients had hepatocellular carcinoma, melanoma, renal cell or head and neck cancer.

The germline V gene has CDR1 SGDLS and CDR2 YYNGEE. V lost 0 bases and J 8 bases, leaving 12 bases between the germline ends. The CDR3 is 14 amino acids. Here immunoSEQ multiplex PCR was the method, and the copy in TCRdb shows in-frame clones only, minus some. The sample records more than 85,000 clones, roughly 88% being singletons. The sequence was collected from an adult with an advanced solid tumor such as melanoma, head and neck, liver or kidney cancer. V and J are TRBV9 and TRBJ2-1; D is possibly TRBD1 (6 bases). The specimen comprised CD4+ or CD8+ T cells sorted from blood, sampled in a trial of the OX40 agonist ivuxolimab. As DNA, the CDR3 is TGTGCCAGCAGCGTAGTGGGCAGGGGTGATGAGCAGTTCTTC. Amino acids: CASSVVGRGDEQFF.